This note documents a single TCR beta chain sequence. This sample was included in a study of STAT5B mutations in CD4+ large granular lymphocyte leukemia. This was a survey-level run. In the original analysis: Lowest detectable productive clonotype frequency was 2.59 x 10-5. Here immunoSEQ multiplex PCR was the method, and the copy in TCRdb shows in-frame clones only, minus some. D and trimming come from the DNA, and the V and J calls and clone size come from that table. The table includes more than 30,000 clones, roughly 91% detected once. This TCR derives from a human donor in good health. Sequencing was carried out using CD4+ T cells from blood buffy coats.

The CDR3 coding sequence is TGTGCCAGTAGTATCGGGACAGGGGGGCAGCCCCAGCATTTT. It is translated as CASSIGTGGQPQHF. This rearrangement joins TRBV19 to TRBJ1-5; 11 bases align to TRBD1. CDR3 length equals 14 residues. Germline lookup yields CDR1 LNHDA and CDR2 SQIVND (reference sequence). With 3 bases clipped from V and 7 bases from J, the junction kept 2 bases outside the gene matches.